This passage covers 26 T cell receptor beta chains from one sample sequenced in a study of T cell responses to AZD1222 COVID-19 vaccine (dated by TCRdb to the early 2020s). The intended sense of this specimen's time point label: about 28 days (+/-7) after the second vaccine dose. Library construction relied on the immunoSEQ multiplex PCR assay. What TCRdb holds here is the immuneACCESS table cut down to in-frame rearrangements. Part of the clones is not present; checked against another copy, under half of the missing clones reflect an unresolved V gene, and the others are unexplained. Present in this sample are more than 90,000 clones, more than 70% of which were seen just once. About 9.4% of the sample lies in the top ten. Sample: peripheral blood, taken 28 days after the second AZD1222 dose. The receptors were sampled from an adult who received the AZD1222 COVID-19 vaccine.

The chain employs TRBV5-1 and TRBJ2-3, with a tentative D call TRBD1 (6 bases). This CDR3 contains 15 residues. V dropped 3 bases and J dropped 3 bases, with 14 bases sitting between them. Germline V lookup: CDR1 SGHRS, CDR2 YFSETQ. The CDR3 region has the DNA TGCGCCAGCAGCTCATCGACAGGATTAACAGATACGCAGTATTTT. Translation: CASSSSTGLTDTQYF.

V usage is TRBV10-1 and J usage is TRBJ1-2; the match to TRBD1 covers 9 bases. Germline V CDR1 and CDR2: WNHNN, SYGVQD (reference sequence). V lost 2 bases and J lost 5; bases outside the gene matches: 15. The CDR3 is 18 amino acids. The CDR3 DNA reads TGCGCCAGCAGTGAGACCCCCCTTCTGGACAGGGGACCGTATGGCTACACCTTC. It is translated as CASSETPLLDRGPYGYTF.

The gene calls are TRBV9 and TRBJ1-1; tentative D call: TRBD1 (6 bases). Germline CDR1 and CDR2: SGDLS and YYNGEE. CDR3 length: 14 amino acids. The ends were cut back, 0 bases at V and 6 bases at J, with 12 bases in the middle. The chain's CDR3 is CASSVEGGRSEAFF. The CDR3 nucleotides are TGTGCCAGCAGCGTAGAGGGGGGCCGCTCTGAAGCTTTCTTT.

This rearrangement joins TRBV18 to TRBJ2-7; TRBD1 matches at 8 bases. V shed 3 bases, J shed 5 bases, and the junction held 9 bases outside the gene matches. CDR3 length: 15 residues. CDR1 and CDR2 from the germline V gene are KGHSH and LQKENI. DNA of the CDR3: TGTGCCAGCTCACCTTTCAGGACAGGGCTTGACGAGCAGTACTTC. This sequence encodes CASSPFRTGLDEQYF.

The CDR3 spells CASSPLADSSYNEQFF. For the CDR3, the DNA is TGTGCCAGCAGTCCTTTAGCGGACAGCTCCTACAATGAGCAGTTCTTC. The V and J genes are TRBV3-1 (or the pseudogene TRBV3-2) and TRBJ2-1; either TRBD1 or TRBD2 may fit D (6 bases each). Germline loops: CDR1 LGHDT, CDR2 YNNKEL (reference sequence). The V gene lost 6 bases and the J gene lost 0 bases, with 15 bases spanning the gap. The CDR3 is 16 amino acids.

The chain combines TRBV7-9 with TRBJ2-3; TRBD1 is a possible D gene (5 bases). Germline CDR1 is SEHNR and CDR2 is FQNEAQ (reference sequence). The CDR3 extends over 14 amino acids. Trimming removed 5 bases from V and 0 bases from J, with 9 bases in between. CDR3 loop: CASSQGLSTDTQYF. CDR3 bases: TGTGCCAGCAGCCAGGGCTTGAGCACAGATACGCAGTATTTT.

CDR3 amino acids: CASSTSRGLGQTQYF. As DNA, the CDR3 is TGTGCCAGCAGTACTAGCCGGGGTCTCGGGCAGACCCAGTACTTC. The gene calls are TRBV2 and TRBJ2-5; D might be TRBD2 (6 bases). The V gene lost 5 bases and the J gene lost 6 bases, with 19 bases spanning the gap. The CDR3 runs to 15 residues. Germline values: CDR1 SNHLY, CDR2 FYNNEI.

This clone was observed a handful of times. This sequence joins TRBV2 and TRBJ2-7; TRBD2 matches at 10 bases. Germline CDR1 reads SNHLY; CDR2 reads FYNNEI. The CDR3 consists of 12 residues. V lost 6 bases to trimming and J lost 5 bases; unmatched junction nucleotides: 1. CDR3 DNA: TGTGCCAGCAGAGCGGGGGGGCACGAGCAGTACTTC. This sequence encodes CASRAGGHEQYF.

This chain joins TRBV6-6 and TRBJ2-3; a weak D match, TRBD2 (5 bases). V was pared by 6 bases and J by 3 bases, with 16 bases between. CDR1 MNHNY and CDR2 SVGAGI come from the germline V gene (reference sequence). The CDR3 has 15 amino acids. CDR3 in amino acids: CASREVETGTDTQYF. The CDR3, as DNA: TGTGCCAGCAGGGAAGTCGAGACGGGGACAGATACGCAGTATTTT.

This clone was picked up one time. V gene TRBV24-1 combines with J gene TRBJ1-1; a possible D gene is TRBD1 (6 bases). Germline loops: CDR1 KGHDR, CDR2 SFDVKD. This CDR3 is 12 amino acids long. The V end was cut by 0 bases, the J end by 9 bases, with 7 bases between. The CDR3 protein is CATSDLTGKAFF. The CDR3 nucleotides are TGTGCCACCAGTGATTTGACAGGGAAAGCTTTCTTT.

The CDR3 region is CASSQDSPLGGAKDTQYF. DNA of the CDR3: TGCGCCAGCAGCCAAGATTCCCCCCTAGGGGGCGCAAAAGATACGCAGTATTTT. V usage is TRBV4-1 and J usage is TRBJ2-3, with TRBD1 matching over 7 bases. CDR1 is MGHRA and CDR2 is YSYEKL in the germline V gene. The CDR3 is 18 residues long. V gave up 0 bases and J gave up 5 bases; unmatched junction bases: 14.

CDR3 in amino acids: CASSFTYNPTGELFF. The CDR3 DNA follows: TGTGCCAGCAGTTTTACGTACAACCCCACCGGGGAGCTGTTTTTT. The chain joins TRBV28 to TRBJ2-2; D gene uncertain. V lost 3 bases, J lost 4 bases, and 12 bases lay in between. This CDR3 has 15 amino acids. The germline V gene has CDR1 MDHEN and CDR2 SYDVKM.

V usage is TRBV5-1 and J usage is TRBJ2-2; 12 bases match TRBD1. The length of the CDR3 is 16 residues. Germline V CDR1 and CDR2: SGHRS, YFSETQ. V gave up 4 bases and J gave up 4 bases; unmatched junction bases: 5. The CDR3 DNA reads TGCGCCAGCAGCGAAGGGACAGGGGGCGGCACCGGGGAGCTGTTTTTT. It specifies CASSEGTGGGTGELFF. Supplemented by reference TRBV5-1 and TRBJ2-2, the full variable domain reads KAGVTQTPRYLIKTRGQQVTLSCSPISGHRSVSWYQQTPGQGLQFLFEYFSETQRNKGNFPGRFSGRQFSNSRSEMNVSTLELGDSALYLCASSEGTGGGTGELFFGEGSRLTVL.

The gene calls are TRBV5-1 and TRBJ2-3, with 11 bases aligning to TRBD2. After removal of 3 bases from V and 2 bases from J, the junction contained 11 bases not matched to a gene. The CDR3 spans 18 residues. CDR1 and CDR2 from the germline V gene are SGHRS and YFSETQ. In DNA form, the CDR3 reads TGCGCCAGCAGCTCGAGGGCTAGCGGGGGGTCTTTCACAGATACGCAGTATTTT. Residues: CASSSRASGGSFTDTQYF.

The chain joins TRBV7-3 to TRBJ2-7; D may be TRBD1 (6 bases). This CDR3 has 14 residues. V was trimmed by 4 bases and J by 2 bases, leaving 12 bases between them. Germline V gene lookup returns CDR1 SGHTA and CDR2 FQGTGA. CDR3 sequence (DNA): TGTGCCAGCAGCTCCAGGGGCCCCCCCTACGAGCAGTACTTC. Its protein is CASSSRGPPYEQYF.

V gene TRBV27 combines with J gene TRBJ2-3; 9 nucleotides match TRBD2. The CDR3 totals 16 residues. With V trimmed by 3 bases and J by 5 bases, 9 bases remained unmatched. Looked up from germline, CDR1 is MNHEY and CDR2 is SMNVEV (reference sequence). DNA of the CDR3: TGTGCCAGCAGTTTTCTAGGGCTAGCGGGGAAAGATACGCAGTATTTT. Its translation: CASSFLGLAGKDTQYF.

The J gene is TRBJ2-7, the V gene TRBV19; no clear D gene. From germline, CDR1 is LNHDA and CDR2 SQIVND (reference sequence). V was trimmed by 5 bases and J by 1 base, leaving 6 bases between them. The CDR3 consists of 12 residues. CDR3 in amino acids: CASSHTSYEQYF. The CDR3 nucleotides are TGTGCCAGTAGTCACACGTCCTACGAGCAGTACTTC.

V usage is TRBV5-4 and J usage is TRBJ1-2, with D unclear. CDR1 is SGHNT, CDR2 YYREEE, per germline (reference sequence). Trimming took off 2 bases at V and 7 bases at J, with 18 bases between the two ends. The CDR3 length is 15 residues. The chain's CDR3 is CASSLSTRSVPGYTF. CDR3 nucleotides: TGTGCCAGCAGCTTAAGTACGCGCAGCGTCCCTGGCTACACCTTC.

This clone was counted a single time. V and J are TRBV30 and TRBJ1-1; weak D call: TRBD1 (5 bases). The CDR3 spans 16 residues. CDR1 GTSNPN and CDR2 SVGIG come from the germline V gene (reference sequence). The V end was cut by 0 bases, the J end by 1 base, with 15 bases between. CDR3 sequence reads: CAWSVQVWTTNTEAFF. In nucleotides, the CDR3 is TGTGCCTGGAGTGTACAAGTATGGACAACGAACACTGAAGCTTTCTTT.

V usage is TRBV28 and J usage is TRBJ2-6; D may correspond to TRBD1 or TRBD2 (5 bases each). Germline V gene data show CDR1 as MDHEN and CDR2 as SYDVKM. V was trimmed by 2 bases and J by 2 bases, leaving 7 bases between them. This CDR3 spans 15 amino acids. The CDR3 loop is CASSLQGPGANVLTF. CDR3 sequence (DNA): TGTGCCAGCAGTTTACAGGGACCTGGGGCCAACGTCCTGACTTTC.

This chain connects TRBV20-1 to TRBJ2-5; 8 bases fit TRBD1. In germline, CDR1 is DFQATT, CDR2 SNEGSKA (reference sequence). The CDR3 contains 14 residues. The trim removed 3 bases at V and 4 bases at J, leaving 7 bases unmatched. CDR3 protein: CSASDRGLRETQYF. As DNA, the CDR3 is TGCAGTGCTAGTGACAGGGGTTTGAGAGAGACCCAGTACTTC.

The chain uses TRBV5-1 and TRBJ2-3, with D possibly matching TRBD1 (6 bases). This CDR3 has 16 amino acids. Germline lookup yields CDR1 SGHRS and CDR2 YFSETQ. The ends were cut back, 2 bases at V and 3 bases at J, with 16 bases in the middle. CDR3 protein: CASSLEQGLGTDTQYF. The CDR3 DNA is TGCGCCAGCAGCTTAGAACAGGGTCTCGGTACAGATACGCAGTATTTT.

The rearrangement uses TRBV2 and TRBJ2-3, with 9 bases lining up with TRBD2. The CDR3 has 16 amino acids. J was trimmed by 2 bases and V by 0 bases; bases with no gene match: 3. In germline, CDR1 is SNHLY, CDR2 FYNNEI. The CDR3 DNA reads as TGTGCCAGCAGTGAAGCAAGCGGGGGGACCACAGATACGCAGTATTTT. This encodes CASSEASGGTTDTQYF.

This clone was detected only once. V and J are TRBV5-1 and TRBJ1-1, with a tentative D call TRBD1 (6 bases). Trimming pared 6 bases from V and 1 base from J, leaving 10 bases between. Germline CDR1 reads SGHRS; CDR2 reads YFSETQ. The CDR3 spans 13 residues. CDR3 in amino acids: CASTQGQNTEAFF. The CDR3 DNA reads TGCGCCAGCACCCAGGGACAGAACACTGAAGCTTTCTTT.

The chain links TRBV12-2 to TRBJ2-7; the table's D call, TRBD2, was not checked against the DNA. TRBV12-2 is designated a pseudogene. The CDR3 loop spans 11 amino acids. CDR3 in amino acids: CASRRNYEQYF. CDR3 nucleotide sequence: TGTGCAAGTCGCCGTAACTACGAGCAGTACTTC.

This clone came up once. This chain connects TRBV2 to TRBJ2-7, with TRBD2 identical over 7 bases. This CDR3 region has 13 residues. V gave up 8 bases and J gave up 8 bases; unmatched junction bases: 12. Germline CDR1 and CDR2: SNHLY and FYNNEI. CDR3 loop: CASREGPAGQQYF. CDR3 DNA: TGTGCCAGCCGAGAGGGCCCAGCGGGACAGCAGTACTTC.